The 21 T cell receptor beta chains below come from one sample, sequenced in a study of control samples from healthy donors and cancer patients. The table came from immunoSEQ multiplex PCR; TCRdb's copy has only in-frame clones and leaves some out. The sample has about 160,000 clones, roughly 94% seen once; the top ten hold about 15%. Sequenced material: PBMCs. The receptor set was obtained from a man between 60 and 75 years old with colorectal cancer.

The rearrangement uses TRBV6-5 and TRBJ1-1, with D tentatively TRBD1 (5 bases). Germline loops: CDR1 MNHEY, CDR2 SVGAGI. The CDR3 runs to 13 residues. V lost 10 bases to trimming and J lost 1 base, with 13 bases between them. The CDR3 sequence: CATLRGGNTEAFF. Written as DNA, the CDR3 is TGTGCCACCCTTAGGGGCGGGAACACTGAAGCTTTCTTT.

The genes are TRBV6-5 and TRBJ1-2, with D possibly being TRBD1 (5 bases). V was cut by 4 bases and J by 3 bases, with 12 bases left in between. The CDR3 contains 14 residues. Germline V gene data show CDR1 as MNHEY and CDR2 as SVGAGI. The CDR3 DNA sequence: TGTGCCAGCAGTTGGGCTAAGGGGCACTATGGCTACACCTTC. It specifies CASSWAKGHYGYTF.

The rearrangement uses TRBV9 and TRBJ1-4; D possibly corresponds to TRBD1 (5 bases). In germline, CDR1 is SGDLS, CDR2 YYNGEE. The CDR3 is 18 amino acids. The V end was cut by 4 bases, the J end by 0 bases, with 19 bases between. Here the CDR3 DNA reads TGTGCCAGCAGCCCAAGGGACTCCAGGGTAACAACTAATGAAAAACTGTTTTTT. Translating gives CASSPRDSRVTTNEKLFF. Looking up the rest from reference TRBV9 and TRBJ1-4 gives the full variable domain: DSGVTQTPKHLITATGQRVTLRCSPRSGDLSVYWYQQSLDQGLQFLIQYYNGEERAKGNILERFSAQQFPDLHSELNLSSLELGDSALYFCASSPRDSRVTTNEKLFFGSGTQLSVL.

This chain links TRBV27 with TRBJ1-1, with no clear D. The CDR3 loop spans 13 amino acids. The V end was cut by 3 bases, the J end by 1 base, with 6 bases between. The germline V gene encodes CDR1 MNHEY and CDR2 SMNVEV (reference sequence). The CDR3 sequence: CASSLRENTEAFF. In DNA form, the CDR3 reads TGTGCCAGCAGTTTGCGGGAGAACACTGAAGCTTTCTTT.

The CDR3 region has the DNA TGCGCCAGCAGCGCCAGACAGGATAGCACAGATACGCAGTATTTT. Amino acids: CASSARQDSTDTQYF. J is TRBJ2-3 and V is TRBV4-1; tentatively, D is TRBD1 (6 bases). CDR3 size: 15 residues. V dropped 5 bases and J dropped 0 bases, with 12 bases sitting between them. Germline V gene data show CDR1 as MGHRA and CDR2 as YSYEKL.

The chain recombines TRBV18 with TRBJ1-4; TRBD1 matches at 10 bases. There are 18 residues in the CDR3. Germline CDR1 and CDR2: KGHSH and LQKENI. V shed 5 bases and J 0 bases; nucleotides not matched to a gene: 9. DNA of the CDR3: TGTGCCAGCTCAGGGGACAGGGGCACAGTTGCAACTAATGAAAAACTGTTTTTT. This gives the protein CASSGDRGTVATNEKLFF. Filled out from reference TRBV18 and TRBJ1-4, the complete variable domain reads NAGVMQNPRHLVRRRGQEARLRCSPMKGHSHVYWYRQLPEEGLKFMVYLQKENIIDESGMPKERFSAEFPKEGPSILRIQQVVRGDSAAYFCASSGDRGTVATNEKLFFGSGTQLSVL.

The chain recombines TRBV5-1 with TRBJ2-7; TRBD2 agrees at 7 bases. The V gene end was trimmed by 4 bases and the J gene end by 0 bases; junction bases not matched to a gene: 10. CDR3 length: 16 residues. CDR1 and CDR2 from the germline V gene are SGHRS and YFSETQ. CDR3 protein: CASSRTSGALSYEQYF. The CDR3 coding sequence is TGCGCCAGCAGCCGTACAAGCGGGGCCCTCTCCTACGAGCAGTACTTC. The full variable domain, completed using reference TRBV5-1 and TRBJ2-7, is KAGVTQTPRYLIKTRGQQVTLSCSPISGHRSVSWYQQTPGQGLQFLFEYFSETQRNKGNFPGRFSGRQFSNSRSEMNVSTLELGDSALYLCASSRTSGALSYEQYFGPGTRLTVT.

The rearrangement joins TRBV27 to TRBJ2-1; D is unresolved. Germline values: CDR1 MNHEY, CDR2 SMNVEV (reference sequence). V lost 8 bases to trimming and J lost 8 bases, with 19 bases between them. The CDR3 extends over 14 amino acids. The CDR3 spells CASRSPSFFDEQFF. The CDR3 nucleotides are TGTGCCAGCCGCAGTCCGAGTTTCTTCGATGAGCAGTTCTTC.

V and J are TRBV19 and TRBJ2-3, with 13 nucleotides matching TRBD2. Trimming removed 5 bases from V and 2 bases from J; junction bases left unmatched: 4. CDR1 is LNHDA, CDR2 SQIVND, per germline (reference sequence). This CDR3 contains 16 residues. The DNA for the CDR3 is TGTGCCAGTAGTGTTGGGACTAGCGGGACCACAGATACGCAGTATTTT. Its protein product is CASSVGTSGTTDTQYF.

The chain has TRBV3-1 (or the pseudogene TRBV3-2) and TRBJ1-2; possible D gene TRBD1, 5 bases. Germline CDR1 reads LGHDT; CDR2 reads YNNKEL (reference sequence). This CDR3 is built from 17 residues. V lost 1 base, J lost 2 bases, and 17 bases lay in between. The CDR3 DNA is TGTGCCAGCAGCCAAGCCCCCGGAGGGGCGAAAAACTATGGCTACACCTTC. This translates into CASSQAPGGAKNYGYTF.

The chain's CDR3 is CASSPTGAEAFF. The DNA for the CDR3 is TGTGCCAGCAGCCCAACAGGGGCCGAAGCTTTCTTT. This chain connects TRBV5-4 to TRBJ1-1; 7 bases are a match to TRBD1. J lost 8 bases, V lost 4 bases, and 5 bases had no gene match. The CDR3 spans 12 residues. CDR1 SGHNT and CDR2 YYREEE come from the germline V gene (reference sequence).

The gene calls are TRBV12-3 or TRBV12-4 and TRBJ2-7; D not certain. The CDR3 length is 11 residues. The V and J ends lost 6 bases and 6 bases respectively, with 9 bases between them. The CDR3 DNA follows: TGTGCCAGCAGCTCTTCGGGCGAGCAGTACTTC. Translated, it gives CASSSSGEQYF.

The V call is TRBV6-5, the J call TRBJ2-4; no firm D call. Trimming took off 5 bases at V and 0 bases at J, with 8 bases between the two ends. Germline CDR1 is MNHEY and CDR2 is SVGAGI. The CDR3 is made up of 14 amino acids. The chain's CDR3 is CASSPVLAKNIQYF. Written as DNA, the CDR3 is TGTGCCAGCAGTCCCGTATTAGCCAAAAACATTCAGTACTTC.

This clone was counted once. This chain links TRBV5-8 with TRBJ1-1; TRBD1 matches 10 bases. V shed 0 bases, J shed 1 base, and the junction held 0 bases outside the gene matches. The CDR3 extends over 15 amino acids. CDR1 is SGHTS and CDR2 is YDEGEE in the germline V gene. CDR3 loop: CASSLGQGANTEAFF. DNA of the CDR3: TGTGCCAGCAGCTTGGGACAGGGGGCGAACACTGAAGCTTTCTTT. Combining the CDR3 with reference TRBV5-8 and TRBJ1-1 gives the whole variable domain EAGVTQSPTHLIKTRGQQATLRCSPISGHTSVYWYQQALGLGLQFLLWYDEGEERNRGNFPPRFSGRQFPNYSSELNVNALELEDSALYLCASSLGQGANTEAFFGQGTRLTVV.

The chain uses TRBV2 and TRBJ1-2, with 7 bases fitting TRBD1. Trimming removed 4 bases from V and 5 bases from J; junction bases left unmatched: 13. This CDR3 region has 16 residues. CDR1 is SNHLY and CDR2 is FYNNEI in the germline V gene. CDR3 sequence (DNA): TGTGCCAGCAGTGTGCTCGGACAGGTGAACCTATATGGCTACACCTTC. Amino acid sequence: CASSVLGQVNLYGYTF.

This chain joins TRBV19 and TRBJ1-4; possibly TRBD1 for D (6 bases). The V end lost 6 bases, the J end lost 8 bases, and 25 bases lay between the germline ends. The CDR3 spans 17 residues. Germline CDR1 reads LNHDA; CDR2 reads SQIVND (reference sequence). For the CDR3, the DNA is TGTGCCAGTAGAGGAATAAGACAGGCGGAATTAAACGAAAAACTGTTTTTT. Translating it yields CASRGIRQAELNEKLFF.

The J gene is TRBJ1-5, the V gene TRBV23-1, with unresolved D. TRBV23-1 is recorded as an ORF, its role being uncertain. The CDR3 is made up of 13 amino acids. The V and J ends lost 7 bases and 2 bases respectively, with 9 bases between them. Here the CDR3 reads CASIREGNQPQHF. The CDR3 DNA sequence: TGCGCCAGCATCCGTGAGGGCAATCAGCCCCAGCATTTT.

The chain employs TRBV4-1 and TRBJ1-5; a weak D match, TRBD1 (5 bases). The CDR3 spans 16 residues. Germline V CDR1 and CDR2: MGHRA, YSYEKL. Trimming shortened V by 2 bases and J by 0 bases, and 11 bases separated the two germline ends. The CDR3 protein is CASSQQGDLSNQPQHF. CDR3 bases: TGCGCCAGCAGCCAACAGGGAGACCTTAGCAATCAGCCCCAGCATTTT.

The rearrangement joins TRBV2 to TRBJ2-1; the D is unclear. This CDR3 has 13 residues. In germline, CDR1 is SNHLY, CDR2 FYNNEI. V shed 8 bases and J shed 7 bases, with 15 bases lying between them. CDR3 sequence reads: CASLVGPWNEQFF. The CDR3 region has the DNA TGTGCCAGCCTCGTGGGCCCGTGGAATGAGCAGTTCTTC.

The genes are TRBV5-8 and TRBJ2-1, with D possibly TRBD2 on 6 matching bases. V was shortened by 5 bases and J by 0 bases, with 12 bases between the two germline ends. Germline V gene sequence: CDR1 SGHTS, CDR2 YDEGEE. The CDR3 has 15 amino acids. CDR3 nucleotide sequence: TGTGCCAGCAGGACAGACGGGGGCTCCTACAATGAGCAGTTCTTC. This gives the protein CASRTDGGSYNEQFF. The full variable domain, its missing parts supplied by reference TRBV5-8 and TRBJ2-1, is EAGVTQSPTHLIKTRGQQATLRCSPISGHTSVYWYQQALGLGLQFLLWYDEGEERNRGNFPPRFSGRQFPNYSSELNVNALELEDSALYLCASRTDGGSYNEQFFGPGTRLTVL.

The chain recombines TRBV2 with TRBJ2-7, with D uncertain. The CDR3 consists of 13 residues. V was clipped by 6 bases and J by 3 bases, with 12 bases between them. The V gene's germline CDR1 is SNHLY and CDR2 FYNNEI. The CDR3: CASSAMTLYEQYF. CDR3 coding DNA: TGTGCCAGCAGCGCGATGACACTCTACGAGCAGTACTTC.